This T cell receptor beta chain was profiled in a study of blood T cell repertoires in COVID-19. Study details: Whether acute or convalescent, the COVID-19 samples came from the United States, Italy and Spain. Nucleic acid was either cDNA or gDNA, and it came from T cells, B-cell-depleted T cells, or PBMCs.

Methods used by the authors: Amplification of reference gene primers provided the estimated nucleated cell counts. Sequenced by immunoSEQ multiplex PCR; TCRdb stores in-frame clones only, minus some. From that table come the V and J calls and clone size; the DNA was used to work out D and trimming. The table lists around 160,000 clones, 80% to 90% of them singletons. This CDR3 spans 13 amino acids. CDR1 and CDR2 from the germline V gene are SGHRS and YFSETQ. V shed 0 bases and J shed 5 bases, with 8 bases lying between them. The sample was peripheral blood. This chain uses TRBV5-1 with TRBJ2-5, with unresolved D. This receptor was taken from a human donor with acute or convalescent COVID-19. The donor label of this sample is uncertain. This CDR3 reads CASSLAHGETQYF. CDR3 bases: TGCGCCAGCAGCTTGGCCCACGGGGAGACCCAGTACTTC. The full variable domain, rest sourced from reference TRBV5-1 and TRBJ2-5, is KAGVTQTPRYLIKTRGQQVTLSCSPISGHRSVSWYQQTPGQGLQFLFEYFSETQRNKGNFPGRFSGRQFSNSRSEMNVSTLELGDSALYLCASSLAHGETQYFGPGTRLLVL.